The rows below give T cell receptor beta chains drawn from one sample of a study of blood T cells in healthy people across ages. TCRdb processed the 5' RACE reads anew with MiXCR; each CDR3 protein has one entry. The sample has some 1,800,000 distinct CDR3 sequences; about two fifths are singletons. The sample was blood. The receptors originated from a human donor in good health. Each CDR3 is given with its conserved first and last residue. The D gene is left open where the match is weak. Not every row has a clone size; where given, it reads once, few, many or a size class.

size: NA
V: TRBV9
J: TRBJ2-1
D: TRBD1
CDR3: CASSVATHGTGGHNEQFF
DNA: TGTGCCAGCAGCGTAGCTACGCATGGGACAGGGGGGCACAATGAGCAGTTCTTC

size: few
V: TRBV25-1
J: TRBJ2-1
D: NA
CDR3: CASREQGNNEQFF
DNA: TGTGCCAGCAGGGAACAGGGAAACAATGAGCAGTTCTTC

size: NA
V: TRBV27
J: TRBJ2-3
D: TRBD1
CDR3: CASTEGTGADTQYF
DNA: TGTGCCAGCACTGAAGGGACAGGGGCAGATACGCAGTATTTT

size: NA
V: TRBV7-9
J: TRBJ1-5
D: NA
CDR3: CASSLGGQAQPQHF
DNA: TGTGCCAGCAGCTTAGGGGGGCAGGCCCAGCCCCAGCATTTT

size: few
V: TRBV5-1
J: TRBJ1-2
D: NA
CDR3: CASNVGQNYGYTF
DNA: TGCGCCAGCAACGTCGGACAGAACTATGGCTACACCTTC

size: few
V: TRBV6-1
J: TRBJ1-5
D: NA
CDR3: CAAQGNRNQPQHF
DNA: TGTGCCGCGCAGGGTAATCGCAATCAGCCCCAGCATTTT

size: NA
V: TRBV27
J: TRBJ1-2
D: NA
CDR3: CASEGRATNYGYTF
DNA: TGTGCCAGCGAGGGGAGGGCCACTAACTATGGCTACACCTTC

size: NA
V: TRBV6-2/TRBV6-3
J: TRBJ2-1
D: NA
CDR3: CASSQRGTSYNEQFF
DNA: TGTGCCAGCAGTCAAAGGGGGACTTCCTACAATGAGCAGTTCTTC

size: few
V: TRBV6-5
J: TRBJ2-5
D: TRBD1
CDR3: CASSPTGEVSGTQYF
DNA: TGTGCCAGCAGTCCGACAGGGGAGGTTTCTGGGACCCAGTACTTC

size: NA
V: TRBV6-2/TRBV6-3
J: TRBJ1-2
D: NA
CDR3: CASSYSTGYHTF
DNA: TGTGCCAGCAGTTACTCGACGGGATATCACACCTTC

size: NA
V: TRBV5-5
J: TRBJ2-1
D: NA
CDR3: CASSPGPRGSYNEQFF
DNA: TGTGCCAGCAGCCCCGGGCCCCGGGGCTCCTACAATGAGCAGTTCTTC

size: NA
V: TRBV7-6
J: TRBJ2-7
D: TRBD1
CDR3: CASSLRTGVTTYEQYF
DNA: TGTGCCAGCAGCCTGAGGACAGGCGTAACAACCTACGAGCAGTACTTC

size: few
V: TRBV20-1
J: TRBJ2-5
D: TRBD2
CDR3: CSASYSGGRGTQYF
DNA: TGCAGTGCTAGTTATAGCGGGGGCCGAGGGACCCAGTACTTC

size: few
V: TRBV5-1
J: TRBJ1-1
D: TRBD1
CDR3: CASSLDIQGGYTEAFF
DNA: TGCGCCAGCAGCTTGGACATACAGGGGGGATACACTGAAGCTTTCTTT

size: NA
V: TRBV7-9
J: TRBJ2-5
D: TRBD1
CDR3: CASSPPPGQAQETQYF
DNA: TGTGCCAGCAGCCCTCCACCTGGACAGGCACAAGAGACCCAGTACTTC

size: few
V: TRBV3-1
J: TRBJ2-4
D: NA
CDR3: CASSQVSRWEGGKNIQYF
DNA: TGTGCCAGCAGCCAAGTGTCCCGCTGGGAAGGAGGCAAAAACATTCAGTACTTC

size: NA
V: TRBV12-3/TRBV12-4
J: TRBJ2-1
D: NA
CDR3: CASSLWAKRDNEQFF
DNA: TGTGCCAGCAGTTTGTGGGCCAAAAGGGACAATGAGCAGTTCTTC

size: NA
V: TRBV29-1
J: TRBJ2-2
D: NA
CDR3: CSVARSTDTGEPFF
DNA: TGCAGCGTTGCCCGGAGTACTGACACCGGGGAGCCGTTTTTT

size: NA
V: TRBV29-1
J: TRBJ1-1
D: NA
CDR3: CSVRGQHMNTEAFF
DNA: TGCAGCGTTCGCGGACAGCACATGAACACTGAAGCTTTCTTT

size: many
V: TRBV7-2
J: TRBJ2-7
D: NA
CDR3: CASSLGAGDSYEQYF
DNA: TGTGCCAGCAGCTTAGGGGCAGGGGACTCCTACGAGCAGTACTTC

size: NA
V: TRBV6-5
J: TRBJ2-5
D: TRBD1
CDR3: CASREQGDGEQYF
DNA: TGTGCCAGCAGGGAACAGGGGGACGGGGAGCAGTACTTC

size: many
V: TRBV29-1
J: TRBJ1-2
D: TRBD1
CDR3: CSEVSPQGDYGYTF
DNA: TGCAGCGAAGTAAGCCCCCAGGGGGACTATGGCTACACCTTC

size: NA
V: TRBV20-1
J: TRBJ2-3
D: TRBD2
CDR3: CSTTSHGGAEDAQYF
DNA: TGCAGTACTACGTCCCACGGGGGGGCAGAAGATGCGCAGTATTTT

size: NA
V: TRBV7-2
J: TRBJ2-1
D: TRBD1
CDR3: CASSLVTGFGYNEQFF
DNA: TGTGCCAGCAGCCTGGTGACAGGGTTCGGCTACAATGAGCAGTTCTTC

size: NA
V: TRBV6-2/TRBV6-3
J: TRBJ1-4
D: NA
CDR3: CASSYSTLGAPDEKLFF
DNA: TGTGCCAGCAGTTACTCTACCTTGGGAGCGCCTGATGAAAAACTGTTTTTT

size: few
V: TRBV11-2
J: TRBJ2-7
D: TRBD1
CDR3: CASRLRGRKDEQYF
DNA: TGTGCCAGCAGACTCAGGGGGCGCAAGGACGAGCAGTACTTC

size: NA
V: TRBV3-1
J: TRBJ2-1
D: NA
CDR3: CASSHLSDNEQFF
DNA: TGTGCCAGCAGCCACCTGTCTGACAATGAGCAGTTCTTC

size: NA
V: TRBV27
J: TRBJ2-1
D: NA
CDR3: CASSLTRQPQFF
DNA: TGTGCCAGCAGCCTGACTCGACAGCCCCAGTTCTTC

size: few
V: TRBV2
J: TRBJ2-1
D: TRBD2
CDR3: CASRRTSFSNEQFF
DNA: TGTGCCAGCAGGAGGACTAGTTTTTCCAATGAGCAGTTCTTC